Each of the 24 T cell receptor beta chains below was sequenced from the same sample in a study of cytomegalovirus exposure and HLA in healthy donors. PCR amplification relied on 60 Vbeta primers (plus 13 Jbeta primers). The repertoire was sequenced with immunoSEQ multiplex PCR; TCRdb's copy has only in-frame clones and lacks some. Counted here are 99,000 or so clones, around 75% occurring once; the ten biggest clones make up approximately 2%. Sequences were obtained from PBMCs. The receptors shown here come from a man between 25 and 39 years old in good health and CMV-seronegative.

The rearrangement uses TRBV2 and TRBJ2-7; 8 bases map to TRBD1. The junction had 13 bases not matched to a gene; V was cut back by 0 bases and J by 3 bases. Germline CDR1 is SNHLY and CDR2 is FYNNEI. There are 18 residues in the CDR3. As DNA, the CDR3 is TGTGCCAGCAGTGAAGCGCTTCTGGGGACAGGAGCCCTCTACGAGCAGTACTTC. This encodes CASSEALLGTGALYEQYF.

The J gene is TRBJ2-1, the V gene TRBV7-9, with D perhaps matching TRBD2 (5 bases). Germline V gene sequence: CDR1 SEHNR, CDR2 FQNEAQ (reference sequence). Trimming removed 1 base from V and 9 bases from J, with 13 bases in between. The CDR3 is 14 amino acids. Here the CDR3 reads CASSLGERFGEQFF. For the CDR3, the DNA is TGTGCCAGCAGCTTAGGGGAGCGATTCGGTGAGCAGTTCTTC.

The rearrangement uses TRBV28 and TRBJ2-7, with 11 bases aligning to TRBD2. Per germline, CDR1 MDHEN and CDR2 SYDVKM. V lost 5 bases to trimming and J lost 4 bases; unmatched junction nucleotides: 1. CDR3 length: 13 residues. Here the CDR3 reads CASSPSGRYEQYF. The CDR3 coding sequence is TGTGCCAGCAGTCCTAGCGGGAGGTACGAGCAGTACTTC. The variable domain in full, completed from reference TRBV28 and TRBJ2-7, reads DVKVTQSSRYLVKRTGEKVFLECVQDMDHENMFWYRQDPGLGLRLIYFSYDVKMKEKGDIPEGYSVSREKKERFSLILESASTNQTSMYLCASSPSGRYEQYFGPGTRLTVT.

This clone was seen a single time. The J gene is TRBJ1-1, the V gene TRBV5-1, with TRBD1 matching over 7 bases. The CDR3 is made up of 15 amino acids. V shed 4 bases, J shed 2 bases, and the junction held 8 bases outside the gene matches. CDR1 and CDR2 from the germline V gene are SGHRS and YFSETQ. The CDR3 loop is CASSASRGANTEAFF. The CDR3 bases are TGCGCCAGCAGCGCTTCCAGGGGGGCCAACACTGAAGCTTTCTTT. Full variable domain (outside the CDR3, taken from reference TRBV5-1 and TRBJ1-1): KAGVTQTPRYLIKTRGQQVTLSCSPISGHRSVSWYQQTPGQGLQFLFEYFSETQRNKGNFPGRFSGRQFSNSRSEMNVSTLELGDSALYLCASSASRGANTEAFFGQGTRLTVV.

V and J are TRBV29-1 and TRBJ2-3; a weak D match, TRBD2 (6 bases). The CDR3 is 13 amino acids. V lost 6 bases and J lost 9, with 19 bases in between. Germline lookup yields CDR1 SQVTM and CDR2 ANQGSEA. DNA for the CDR3: TGCAGCGTACCTAGCGTCTCACGGGGGACGCAGTATTTT. Translating gives CSVPSVSRGTQYF.

CDR3 DNA sequence: TGTGCCTGGAGTGTAGGTCTAGCGGACCGCGAGCAGTACTTC. Residues: CAWSVGLADREQYF. This rearrangement joins TRBV30 to TRBJ2-7; 7 nucleotides line up with TRBD2. Germline CDR1 and CDR2: GTSNPN and SVGIG (reference sequence). The J segment lost 6 bases and the V segment lost 0 bases, leaving 8 bases of the junction unmatched. CDR3 length equals 14 residues.

The rearrangement links TRBV6-6 to TRBJ2-6; tentatively, D is TRBD2 (5 bases). The CDR3 consists of 16 residues. Germline values: CDR1 MNHNY, CDR2 SVGAGI (reference sequence). The germline V and J ends were trimmed by 5 bases and 0 bases, with 11 bases remaining between them. CDR3 in DNA: TGTGCCAGCAGTCCGACGGGAAGCTCTGGGGCCAACGTCCTGACTTTC. Translating it yields CASSPTGSSGANVLTF.

The chain carries TRBV7-9 and TRBJ1-6; D is uncertain. The CDR3 runs to 13 residues. Trimming left V 8 bases short and J 7 bases short, with 12 bases between. Germline assignment: CDR1 SEHNR and CDR2 FQNEAQ (reference sequence). The DNA of the CDR3 is TGTGCCAGCCGGACCGGCGGGAATTCACCCCTCCACTTT. It specifies CASRTGGNSPLHF.

The chain carries TRBV19 and TRBJ1-2; TRBD1 matches 8 bases. V trimming: 6 bases; J trimming: 2 bases; junction bases outside the gene matches: 8. The CDR3 is made up of 15 amino acids. Germline V CDR1 and CDR2: LNHDA, SQIVND (reference sequence). CDR3 DNA sequence: TGTGCCAGTAGCGGCAGGGGGCGGGGGAACTATGGCTACACCTTC. Translation gives CASSGRGRGNYGYTF.

This clone was detected once. J is TRBJ2-7 and V is TRBV19; a weak D match, TRBD2 (5 bases). Germline V lookup: CDR1 LNHDA, CDR2 SQIVND (reference sequence). V was cut by 8 bases and J by 3 bases, with 20 bases left in between. This CDR3 spans 15 amino acids. The CDR3 coding sequence is TGTGCCAGTCGGGAAATCGGGCAGTCTGACTACGAGCAGTACTTC. Translated, it gives CASREIGQSDYEQYF.

This chain connects TRBV2 to TRBJ2-5; 8 nucleotides agree with TRBD1. Germline V gene lookup returns CDR1 SNHLY and CDR2 FYNNEI. The length of the CDR3 is 14 residues. J was trimmed by 2 bases and V by 6 bases; bases with no gene match: 5. Here the CDR3 DNA reads TGTGCCAGCAGCCAGGGGGCGGTTCAAGAGACCCAGTACTTC. Translation: CASSQGAVQETQYF.

This chain connects TRBV19 to TRBJ2-5, with TRBD2 identical over 13 bases. V shed 10 bases and J 3 bases; nucleotides not matched to a gene: 5. CDR1 is LNHDA, CDR2 SQIVND, per germline (reference sequence). This CDR3 is built from 14 residues. The CDR3: CATGGLAGEETQYF. The CDR3 DNA reads TGTGCCACAGGCGGACTAGCGGGAGAAGAGACCCAGTACTTC. Using reference TRBV19 and TRBJ2-5 for the parts outside the CDR3, the full variable domain is DGGITQSPKYLFRKEGQNVTLSCEQNLNHDAMYWYRQDPGQGLRLIYYSQIVNDFQKGDIAEGYSVSREKKESFPLTVTSAQKNPTAFYLCATGGLAGEETQYFGPGTRLLVL.

Turning to this clone: In the same sample, other DNA sequences code for this CDR3. The chain couples TRBV30 to TRBJ1-2; no clear D. Per the germline V gene, CDR1 is GTSNPN and CDR2 is SVGIG (reference sequence). The CDR3 is 11 residues long. Between the trimmed V and J ends, which lost 1 base and 5 bases, there was a span of 5 bases. CDR3 amino acids: CAWSAGYGYTF. CDR3 DNA sequence: TGTGCCTGGAGTGCCGGTTATGGCTACACCTTC.

This clone was seen only once. The CDR3 sequence is CASSLGVPGRDTQYF. CDR3 nucleotide sequence: TGCGCCAGCAGCTTGGGGGTTCCGGGTCGCGATACGCAGTATTTT. The chain links TRBV5-1 to TRBJ2-3, with no clear D. This CDR3 is 15 amino acids long. Deletions cut 0 bases from V and 6 bases from J, with 14 bases between. The germline V gene has CDR1 SGHRS and CDR2 YFSETQ.

The chain links TRBV9 to TRBJ1-2, with 7 bases identical to TRBD1. J gave up 1 base and V 0 bases, and 3 bases lay outside the gene matches. This CDR3 is built from 15 residues. The V gene's germline CDR1 is SGDLS and CDR2 YYNGEE. The DNA of the CDR3 is TGTGCCAGCAGCGTAGAGGGACAGTTTAACTATGGCTACACCTTC. It specifies CASSVEGQFNYGYTF. Full variable domain (rest looked up from reference TRBV9 and TRBJ1-2): DSGVTQTPKHLITATGQRVTLRCSPRSGDLSVYWYQQSLDQGLQFLIQYYNGEERAKGNILERFSAQQFPDLHSELNLSSLELGDSALYFCASSVEGQFNYGYTFGSGTRLTVV.

CDR3 amino acids: CASSAGTGGGMNTEAFF. The CDR3 DNA follows: TGTGCCAGCAGCGCCGGGACAGGGGGCGGTATGAACACTGAAGCTTTCTTT. The gene calls are TRBV2 and TRBJ1-1, with 12 bases that match TRBD1. The J segment lost 0 bases and the V segment lost 6 bases, leaving 8 bases of the junction unmatched. Germline V gives CDR1 SNHLY, CDR2 FYNNEI. This CDR3 is built from 17 residues.

J is TRBJ1-3 and V is TRBV28; TRBD1 might be the D (5 bases). The length of the CDR3 is 13 residues. Germline CDR1 is MDHEN and CDR2 is SYDVKM. The CDR3 loop is CDAPPYLGDTIYF. In DNA, the CDR3 is TGTGACGCACCCCCCTACCTAGGGGACACCATATATTTT. Together with reference TRBV28 and TRBJ1-3, the CDR3 gives the full variable domain: DVKVTQSSRYLVKRTGEKVFLECVQDMDHENMFWYRQDPGLGLRLIYFSYDVKMKEKGDIPEGYSVSREKKERFSLILESASTNQTSMYLCDAPPYLGDTIYFGEGSWLTVV.

This clone came up once. This sequence joins TRBV5-4 and TRBJ2-5; 15 bases match TRBD2. TRBJ2-7 matches the DNA end more closely, so the J call is doubtful. The CDR3 is 15 amino acids. Looked up from germline, CDR1 is SGHNT and CDR2 is YYREEE (reference sequence). CDR3 protein: CASSPGLAGGREQYF. The CDR3 nucleotides are TGTGCCAGCAGCCCAGGACTAGCGGGGGGGCGCGAGCAGTACTTC.

This clone was observed a few times. The V and J genes are TRBV29-1 and TRBJ1-1; no definite D call. This CDR3 region has 13 residues. CDR1 and CDR2 from the germline V gene are SQVTM and ANQGSEA. V was trimmed by 5 bases and J by 1 base, leaving 11 bases between them. CDR3 nucleotide sequence: TGCAGCGTTAATTGGAGGAGGAACACTGAAGCTTTCTTT. Encoded protein: CSVNWRRNTEAFF.

V and J are TRBV29-1 and TRBJ2-1; 10 bases are a match to TRBD2. This CDR3 is 17 amino acids long. Germline V gene data show CDR1 as SQVTM and CDR2 as ANQGSEA. After removal of 4 bases from V and 6 bases from J, the junction contained 15 bases not matched to a gene. The CDR3 DNA reads TGCAGCGTTGTCCCCTTTATAGGTGTAGCGGGAGGCAATGAGCAGTTCTTC. This codes for CSVVPFIGVAGGNEQFF.

The chain uses TRBV6-5 and TRBJ1-5; D gene uncertain. Germline V CDR1 and CDR2: MNHEY, SVGAGI. CDR3 length equals 14 residues. V shed 6 bases and J shed 0 bases, with 9 bases lying between them. DNA of the CDR3: TGTGCCAGCAGGCCGGGAACTAGCAATCAGCCCCAGCATTTT. It translates to CASRPGTSNQPQHF.

The rearrangement links TRBV9 to TRBJ2-3; 12 bases align to TRBD2. This CDR3 contains 17 residues. Germline CDR1 SGDLS, CDR2 YYNGEE. V gave up 4 bases and J gave up 3 bases; unmatched junction bases: 9. Written as DNA, the CDR3 is TGTGCCAGCAGCTACCTAGCGGGAGGGTCGGGGACAGATACGCAGTATTTT. Amino acids: CASSYLAGGSGTDTQYF.

The chain is built from TRBV19 and TRBJ2-2; D unresolved. The CDR3 is 12 residues long. The germline CDR1 and CDR2 sequences are LNHDA and SQIVND (reference sequence). V gave up 6 bases and J gave up 3 bases, with 5 bases separating them. CDR3 sequence: CASRVDTGELFF. In DNA form, the CDR3 reads TGTGCCAGTAGGGTAGACACCGGGGAGCTGTTTTTT.

The rearrangement uses TRBV7-6 and TRBJ2-5, with D maybe TRBD1 (7 bases). This CDR3 region has 15 residues. Germline V gene data show CDR1 as SGHVS and CDR2 as FNYEAQ. V lost 1 base and J 4 bases, leaving 13 bases between the germline ends. CDR3: CASSLVTQGGETQYF. The CDR3, as DNA: TGTGCCAGCAGCTTAGTTACGCAGGGGGGAGAGACCCAGTACTTC.